This T cell receptor beta chain was sequenced in a study of blood T cell repertoires in COVID-19 (TCRdb year 2020). Broadly, across the study: Collaborator samples came from the United States, Italy and Spain and covered acute and convalescent phases of COVID-19. The prospective study material was composed of cDNA or gDNA derived from T cells, B-cell-depleted T cells, or PBMCs. Deeply sampled blood TCRbeta repertoires from subjects exposed to, actively infected with, or recovered from COVID-19 were included in the dataset. The repertoires were made available in a free public database intended to serve as a resource for research on the immune response to SARS-CoV-2. Samples came from the ongoing ImmuneRACE study (first 160 participants) plus 1,254 subjects from 6 global collaborators. Nearly every sample came with metadata listing a de-identified subject ID, COVID-19 status, age in years and sex. HLA class I and class II types, where available, came from metadata supplied by the sample provider rather than from assay-based typing. What the study reported, not specific to this receptor: The quantity of clinical and demographic metadata differed by source and by participant and was supplied without curation.

Including cysteine and phenylalanine, the CDR3 has 14 amino acids. Only CDR3 DNA is held: 42 bases, read in frame from base 1. Between the V and J ends, shortened by 4 bases and 4 bases respectively, the junction contains 11 bases. From a lookup of the germline V gene (reference sequence), CDR1 and CDR2 are MNHEY and SMNVEV. The collaborating institutions used their own protocols to collect whole blood in K2EDTA tubes. For TCRbeta analysis, collaborators shipped samples in one of three forms: frozen whole blood, isolated PBMCs, or DNA extracted from either of those sample types. In the case of this clone: This receptor's antigen is unknown. No quality values exist for individual bases; no much larger clone is one base distant.

The immunoSEQ Assay, a bias-controlled multiplex PCR, was used to amplify TCRbeta CDR3 regions from genomic DNA. The original methods were these. Within the assay, amplification of reference gene primers was used to estimate how many nucleated cells each sample contained. To quantify the absolute abundance of each unique TCRbeta CDR3 rearrangement, sequence reads were collapsed and filtered. For each sample, productive Simpson clonality was calculated by taking the square root of Simpson's diversity index across productive rearrangements. The immuneACCESS repertoire file appears here via TCRdb, limited to in-frame rearrangements. These files lack a portion of the clones; in checked studies, under half of the deficit traces to unresolved V genes, and the cause of the others is not known. The DNA was the basis for D and trimming; V, J and clone size are from that table. Here the sample has 400,000 to 500,000 clones; 75% to 90% occur a single time. The ten largest clones add up to 1.4% of the sample.

Recombination connected TRBV27 to TRBJ1-5, with TRBD1 as a weak D call on 5 bases. This receptor was obtained from a woman under 40 with active or convalescent COVID-19. Sequencing used peripheral blood. CDR3 loop: CASSSGHQNQPQHF. The DNA sequence is as follows: TGTGCCAGCAGTTCCGGACACCAAAATCAGCCCCAGCATTTT.